This TCR beta chain was observed in a study of control samples from healthy donors and cancer patients (dated by TCRdb to 2020 to 2021). Receptor libraries were prepared by the immunoSEQ multiplex PCR assay. TCRdb took over this immuneACCESS table, retaining in-frame rearrangements with V and J assigned. Such tables are incomplete; in checked studies, under half of the missing clones stem from an unresolved V gene, and the remainder is unexplained. This sample is represented by a few hundred thousand clones; 90% of them were singletons. Around 6.4% of the sample lies in the top ten. Comment on this clone: This clone's antigen is unknown. Base qualities are missing; no much larger clone stands one base away.

The CDR3 runs 13 residues from the cysteine to the phenylalanine. Here the CDR3 DNA is all that survives: 39 bases in frame from base 1. The V end loses 11 bases and the J end loses 9 bases, and a stretch of 20 bases separates them. The germline V gene encodes CDR1 MDHEN and CDR2 SYDVKM. The chain was built from TRBV28 and TRBJ2-1; the best D guess is TRBD2, with 6 bases matching. The TCR sequence derives from a man in his forties with head and neck cancer. Material for sequencing was PBMCs. The CDR3 is CASLASATGEQFF. The DNA sequence is given as TGTGCCTCCTTGGCTAGCGCTACGGGTGAGCAGTTCTTC.